This TCR beta chain appears in the sequencing data of a study of blood T cell repertoires in COVID-19. Study-wide background: Collection of acute and convalescent COVID-19 samples took place in the United States, Italy and Spain.

Germline CDR1 is LGHDT and CDR2 is YNNKEL (reference sequence). V was clipped by 4 bases and J by 2 bases; unmatched bases: 8. This CDR3 has 16 residues. Followed over time, Seattle patients had been enrolled while infection was active. Original data processing: Estimation of nucleated cell counts relied on the amplification of reference gene primers. TCRdb's table, derived via immunoSEQ multiplex PCR, lists solely in-frame clones and lacks some. From that table come the V and J calls and clone size; the DNA was used to work out D and trimming. The sample has 50,000 or so clones, 82% seen once; the top ten hold more than 9%.

The chain carries TRBV3-1 (or the pseudogene TRBV3-2) and TRBJ1-3; 7 nucleotides align to TRBD1. Sequenced sample: peripheral blood. The TCR sequence derives from an elderly man with COVID-19, enrolled during active disease. CDR3 residues: CASSPRGTGAGNTIYF. As DNA, the CDR3 is TGTGCCAGCAGCCCCCGGGGCACAGGGGCTGGAAACACCATATATTTT.